Below are 29 T cell receptor beta chains sequenced from a single sample in a study of blood T cell repertoires in COVID-19 (dated by TCRdb to 2018 to 2021). Library construction relied on the immunoSEQ multiplex PCR assay. Here the immuneACCESS table is served through TCRdb, limited to in-frame sequences with V and J called. Missing clones are a known gap in these copies; in checked studies unresolved V genes cover under half, and the rest lacks a known reason. The sample data list under 65,000 clones, and roughly 80% of these were observed just once. The ten most abundant clones make up 5.5% to 6% of the sample. The source material was PBMCs or T cells enriched from blood (not recorded which). Every receptor here comes from a woman in her 50s with acute COVID-19.

This clone was seen a single time. This rearrangement joins TRBV4-1 to TRBJ1-4; D is possibly TRBD1 (5 bases). Trimming left V 0 bases short and J 13 bases short, with 12 bases between. Germline V gene data show CDR1 as MGHRA and CDR2 as YSYEKL. The CDR3 covers 13 residues. Here the CDR3 DNA reads TGCGCCAGCAGCCAAGAGGGGCGAGTAGGACTGTTTTTT. As protein: CASSQEGRVGLFF.

In its sample, this clone was seen a few times. Other DNA sequences within the sample encode an identical CDR3. The chain recombines TRBV28 with TRBJ1-4; 9 nucleotides agree with TRBD1. The CDR3 contains 13 residues. Per germline, CDR1 MDHEN and CDR2 SYDVKM. V lost 4 bases, J lost 8 bases, and 2 bases stayed unmatched. The CDR3 region is CASSWDRAEKLFF. For the CDR3, the DNA is TGTGCCAGCAGTTGGGACAGGGCCGAAAAACTGTTTTTT.

Only a few counts were recorded for this clone. The chain has TRBV27 and TRBJ2-5; D is possibly TRBD2 (7 bases). Germline V gives CDR1 MNHEY, CDR2 SMNVEV (reference sequence). The CDR3 is made up of 16 amino acids. V was clipped by 8 bases and J by 0 bases, with 19 bases between them. In DNA form, the CDR3 reads TGTGCCAGCCCCGTTGATGGGGGGGGCCACCAAGAGACCCAGTACTTC. Translated, it gives CASPVDGGGHQETQYF.

This rearrangement joins TRBV11-2 to TRBJ1-6; 10 nucleotides agree with TRBD1. The CDR3 is 16 residues long. Germline values: CDR1 SGHAT, CDR2 FQNNGV. J lost 6 bases, V lost 6 bases, and 8 bases had no gene match. The CDR3 coding sequence is TGTGCCAGCAGGTCCGGGACAGGGGAGGGTAATTCACCCCTCCACTTT. Protein sequence: CASRSGTGEGNSPLHF.

About this clone: Relative to the germline gene, one junction end is altered; a read error may explain this. The chain uses TRBV2 and TRBJ2-1; possible D gene TRBD2, 5 bases. The CDR3 is 13 amino acids. The germline V gene encodes CDR1 SNHLY and CDR2 FYNNEI. The CDR3 protein is CASSEARSGLEIF. As DNA, the CDR3 is TGTGCCAGCAGTGAAGCGCGGAGCGGCCTAGAGATCTTC.

This chain uses TRBV7-9 with TRBJ1-3; D is unresolved. CDR3 length: 15 amino acids. V gave up 2 bases and J gave up 0 bases, with 8 bases separating them. The germline V gene has CDR1 SEHNR and CDR2 FQNEAQ (reference sequence). For the CDR3, the DNA is TGTGCCAGCAGCTTACAACAAGTCTCTGGAAACACCATATATTTT. Protein sequence: CASSLQQVSGNTIYF.

J is TRBJ1-5 and V is TRBV19; TRBD1 matches 10 bases. Germline values: CDR1 LNHDA, CDR2 SQIVND (reference sequence). This CDR3 is 14 amino acids long. V was clipped by 5 bases and J by 6 bases; unmatched bases: 4. The CDR3 is CASSATGGRQPQHF. CDR3 in DNA: TGTGCCAGTAGTGCGACAGGGGGCCGTCAGCCCCAGCATTTT.

The chain employs TRBV6-5 and TRBJ2-1; D is undetermined. This CDR3 has 13 residues. Deletions cut 0 bases from V and 5 bases from J, with 5 bases between. Per germline, CDR1 MNHEY and CDR2 SVGAGI. The CDR3 is CASSYSQNNEQFF. DNA of the CDR3: TGTGCCAGCAGTTACTCTCAGAACAATGAGCAGTTCTTC.

This chain links TRBV25-1 with TRBJ1-6; D uncertain. Trimming left V 11 bases short and J 10 bases short, with 12 bases between. Germline CDR1 and CDR2: MGHDK and SYGVNS. The CDR3 has 11 residues. The CDR3: CAGLARSPLHF. In DNA form, the CDR3 reads TGTGCCGGGCTGGCACGATCACCCCTCCACTTT.

The J gene is TRBJ2-3, the V gene TRBV29-1, with 14 positions matching TRBD2. CDR3 length: 19 amino acids. CDR1 and CDR2 from the germline V gene are SQVTM and ANQGSEA. The J segment lost 1 base and the V segment lost 1 base, leaving 10 bases of the junction unmatched. The CDR3, as DNA: TGCAGCGTTGAAGTCCGCCGACTAGCGGGGGGGCGAGGCACAGATACGCAGTATTTT. Translated: CSVEVRRLAGGRGTDTQYF.

J is TRBJ1-4 and V is TRBV14, with 11 nucleotides matching TRBD1. Germline V gene data show CDR1 as SGHDN and CDR2 as FVKESK. The length of the CDR3 is 13 residues. V was clipped by 3 bases and J by 10 bases; unmatched bases: 1. CDR3 sequence reads: CASSHGTGGKLFF. In nucleotides, the CDR3 is TGTGCCAGCAGCCATGGGACAGGGGGAAAACTGTTTTTT.

This rearrangement joins TRBV2 to TRBJ1-2, with TRBD1 matching 8 bases. The ends lost 3 bases at V and 4 bases at J; junction bases unmatched: 4. The germline V gene has CDR1 SNHLY and CDR2 FYNNEI. The CDR3 sequence is 14 residues long. The CDR3, as DNA: TGTGCCAGCAGTGATTACAGGGGGACCTATGGCTACACCTTC. Its protein is CASSDYRGTYGYTF. Using reference TRBV2 and TRBJ1-2 for the parts outside the CDR3, the full variable domain is EPEVTQTPSHQVTQMGQEVILRCVPISNHLYFYWYRQILGQKVEFLVSFYNNEISEKSEIFDDQFSVERPDGSNFTLKIRSTKLEDSAMYFCASSDYRGTYGYTFGSGTRLTVV.

The gene calls are TRBV18 and TRBJ1-3; weak D call: TRBD1 (6 bases). Looked up from germline, CDR1 is KGHSH and CDR2 is LQKENI. V was clipped by 1 base and J by 0 bases, with 10 bases between them. The CDR3 is 16 amino acids. The CDR3 loop is CASSPQTDSSGNTIYF. CDR3 bases: TGTGCCAGCTCACCACAGACGGACAGCTCTGGAAACACCATATATTTT.

This clone came up once. The V gene is TRBV11-2, the J gene TRBJ2-1; 16 bases are shared with TRBD2. The length of the CDR3 is 17 residues. V gave up 5 bases and J gave up 7 bases; unmatched junction bases: 8. Germline CDR1 and CDR2: SGHAT and FQNNGV. The CDR3 DNA follows: TGTGCCAGCAGCCTGCCGGGACTAGCGGGGGGGGCAAATGAGCAGTTCTTC. Translated, it gives CASSLPGLAGGANEQFF.

The chain has TRBV19 and TRBJ1-2; 7 bases line up with TRBD1. The CDR3 extends over 12 amino acids. Germline V lookup: CDR1 LNHDA, CDR2 SQIVND (reference sequence). V shed 7 bases, J shed 12 bases, and the junction held 11 bases outside the gene matches. The CDR3 spells CASTLRTGQDTF. CDR3 DNA: TGTGCCAGTACATTACGGACAGGCCAGGACACCTTC.

The chain employs TRBV19 and TRBJ2-6; TRBD2 is a possible D gene (6 bases). The germline CDR1 and CDR2 sequences are LNHDA and SQIVND (reference sequence). V was pared by 4 bases and J by 5 bases, with 9 bases between. The CDR3 covers 14 residues. CDR3 amino acids: CASSSGDWANVLTF. CDR3 sequence (DNA): TGTGCCAGTAGTAGCGGGGACTGGGCCAACGTCCTGACTTTC.

J is TRBJ1-1 and V is TRBV11-1, with TRBD1 as a possible D gene (5 bases). V lost 5 bases and J 4 bases, leaving 17 bases between the germline ends. The CDR3 loop spans 15 amino acids. Germline assignment: CDR1 SGHAT and CDR2 FQDESV (reference sequence). CDR3 protein: CASSPGGIALTEAFF. For the CDR3, the DNA is TGTGCCAGCAGCCCCGGGGGGATAGCCCTCACTGAAGCTTTCTTT.

This chain connects TRBV14 to TRBJ2-1, with 9 bases that match TRBD1. The CDR3 covers 15 residues. Unmatched junction bases numbered 8, after V lost 2 bases and J lost 9 bases. CDR1 is SGHDN, CDR2 FVKESK, per germline. CDR3 DNA sequence: TGTGCCAGCAGCCAACTGGACAGGGGCCTAGTTGAGCAGTTCTTC. Amino acids: CASSQLDRGLVEQFF.

CDR3 sequence (DNA): TGTGCCAGCACCCGCCCTCGGGGGAAAGAGACCCAGTACTTC. Translating it yields CASTRPRGKETQYF. The chain recombines TRBV6-7 with TRBJ2-5, with a possible D match to TRBD2 (6 bases). TRBV6-7 is marked as an open reading frame, function uncertain. This CDR3 comprises 14 residues. The germline V and J ends were trimmed by 7 bases and 3 bases, with 15 bases remaining between them.

This chain links TRBV10-3 with TRBJ2-2; 8 bases fit TRBD2. With V trimmed by 8 bases and J by 0 bases, 11 bases remained unmatched. CDR1 and CDR2 from the germline V gene are ENHRY and SYGVKD. CDR3 length: 17 amino acids. DNA of the CDR3: TGTGCCATCGGGTTCGGGAGAGCGGGGGCGAACACCGGGGAGCTGTTTTTT. This codes for CAIGFGRAGANTGELFF.

The rearrangement joins TRBV10-3 to TRBJ2-1; TRBD1 agrees at 7 bases. Germline CDR1 reads ENHRY; CDR2 reads SYGVKD. The CDR3 is 12 amino acids. The ends lost 10 bases at V and 7 bases at J; junction bases unmatched: 7. CDR3 in amino acids: CATTTGPNEQFF. The CDR3 DNA reads as TGTGCCACTACGACAGGGCCAAATGAGCAGTTCTTC.

This clone showed up just a few times. The V and J genes are TRBV5-1 and TRBJ1-2; 7 nucleotides line up with TRBD1. The CDR3 is 15 residues long. CDR1 and CDR2 (germline): SGHRS, YFSETQ. With 4 bases clipped from V and 6 bases from J, the junction kept 12 bases outside the gene matches. CDR3 loop: CASSLSPGGENGYTF. CDR3 DNA sequence: TGCGCCAGCAGCCTATCTCCAGGGGGTGAGAATGGCTACACCTTC.

The chain is built from TRBV28 and TRBJ2-7, with D possibly TRBD1 on 5 matching bases. Germline values: CDR1 MDHEN, CDR2 SYDVKM. The length of the CDR3 is 13 residues. V lost 7 bases and J lost 5, with 15 bases in between. CDR3 nucleotide sequence: TGTGCCAGCAATGATCAGGGCTGGGACGAGCAGTACTTC. Translating it yields CASNDQGWDEQYF. Combining the CDR3 with reference TRBV28 and TRBJ2-7 gives the whole variable domain DVKVTQSSRYLVKRTGEKVFLECVQDMDHENMFWYRQDPGLGLRLIYFSYDVKMKEKGDIPEGYSVSREKKERFSLILESASTNQTSMYLCASNDQGWDEQYFGPGTRLTVT.

This clone was observed a handful of times. The chain couples TRBV3-1 (or the pseudogene TRBV3-2) to TRBJ2-5; TRBD1 matches at 8 bases. Looked up from germline, CDR1 is LGHDT and CDR2 is YNNKEL (reference sequence). V was pared by 1 base and J by 0 bases, with 13 bases of the junction left unmatched. This CDR3 region has 19 residues. The chain's CDR3 is CASSQGGQGFSRYQETQYF. The CDR3 DNA follows: TGTGCCAGCAGCCAAGGAGGACAGGGCTTTTCCCGGTACCAAGAGACCCAGTACTTC.

V is TRBV16 and J is TRBJ1-3; weak D call: TRBD1 (6 bases). Per germline, CDR1 KGHSY and CDR2 FQNENV. V gave up 2 bases and J gave up 7 bases, with 15 bases separating them. The CDR3 length is 15 residues. The CDR3 loop reads CASSQTRTDSNTIYF. CDR3 sequence (DNA): TGTGCCAGCAGCCAAACAAGGACAGACTCTAACACCATATATTTT. Full variable domain (outside the CDR3, taken from reference TRBV16 and TRBJ1-3): GEEVAQTPKHLVRGEGQKAKLYCAPIKGHSYVFWYQQVLKNEFKFLISFQNENVFDETGMPKERFSAKCLPNSPCSLEIQATKLEDSAVYFCASSQTRTDSNTIYFGEGSWLTVV.

The chain recombines TRBV29-1 with TRBJ2-3, with a possible D match to TRBD1 (6 bases). V was cut by 4 bases and J by 0 bases, with 8 bases left in between. This CDR3 spans 13 amino acids. Germline CDR1 reads SQVTM; CDR2 reads ANQGSEA. CDR3 sequence (DNA): TGCAGCGTTGTAGGGGGTAGCACAGATACGCAGTATTTT. Its protein is CSVVGGSTDTQYF.

In this sample, this clone is medium-sized. The V call is TRBV4-1, the J call TRBJ2-7; TRBD2 matches 10 bases. Germline V gene lookup returns CDR1 MGHRA and CDR2 YSYEKL. CDR3 length: 15 amino acids. V shed 0 bases and J 7 bases; nucleotides not matched to a gene: 6. CDR3 in amino acids: CASSQDWLAGAEQYF. CDR3 DNA: TGCGCCAGCAGCCAAGATTGGCTAGCGGGGGCGGAGCAGTACTTC.

The rearrangement links TRBV29-1 to TRBJ2-1; 8 bases map to TRBD2. This CDR3 has 14 amino acids. CDR1 is SQVTM, CDR2 ANQGSEA, per germline. The ends lost 6 bases at V and 7 bases at J; junction bases unmatched: 11. The CDR3, as DNA: TGCAGCGTGGCCGGGACTAGTCTAACTAATGAGCAGTTCTTC. Its protein is CSVAGTSLTNEQFF.

The rearrangement links TRBV5-1 to TRBJ1-1; D is perhaps TRBD1 (5 bases). The CDR3 has 15 residues. The V end was cut by 5 bases, the J end by 0 bases, with 14 bases between. Germline CDR1 and CDR2: SGHRS and YFSETQ. The CDR3 sequence is CASRYLVGVNTEAFF. DNA for the CDR3: TGCGCCAGCAGATACCTAGTAGGGGTGAACACTGAAGCTTTCTTT. Looking up the rest from reference TRBV5-1 and TRBJ1-1 gives the full variable domain: KAGVTQTPRYLIKTRGQQVTLSCSPISGHRSVSWYQQTPGQGLQFLFEYFSETQRNKGNFPGRFSGRQFSNSRSEMNVSTLELGDSALYLCASRYLVGVNTEAFFGQGTRLTVV.